This TCR beta chain was identified in a study of human T cells and chemical hapten exposure. TCRdb reprocessed the RACE reads with MiXCR, giving one entry per CDR3 protein. The sample lists approximately 260,000 distinct CDR3 sequences, about 9% occurring once. There are 13 residues in the CDR3. The germline CDR1 and CDR2 sequences are SQVTM and ANQGSEA. V was cut by 5 bases and J by 4 bases, with 14 bases left in between. This clonotype was observed a few times. Described time point: pre-sensitization, week 0. Treatment of the sample: therapeutic diphenylcyclopropenone sensitization with weekly scalp DPC.

The sample was whole blood, taken in connection with sensitization to the hapten diphenylcyclopropenone (DPC). This TCR was sampled from a woman aged 40-49 years with alopecia areata. Some clones in this sample may be carry-over from other donors' samples. This chain joins TRBV29-1 and TRBJ1-1, with D possibly TRBD1 on 6 matching bases. As DNA, the CDR3 is TGCAGCGTTAGGGGGGTATTCTCCACTGAAGCTTTCTTT. The encoded protein is CSVRGVFSTEAFF.